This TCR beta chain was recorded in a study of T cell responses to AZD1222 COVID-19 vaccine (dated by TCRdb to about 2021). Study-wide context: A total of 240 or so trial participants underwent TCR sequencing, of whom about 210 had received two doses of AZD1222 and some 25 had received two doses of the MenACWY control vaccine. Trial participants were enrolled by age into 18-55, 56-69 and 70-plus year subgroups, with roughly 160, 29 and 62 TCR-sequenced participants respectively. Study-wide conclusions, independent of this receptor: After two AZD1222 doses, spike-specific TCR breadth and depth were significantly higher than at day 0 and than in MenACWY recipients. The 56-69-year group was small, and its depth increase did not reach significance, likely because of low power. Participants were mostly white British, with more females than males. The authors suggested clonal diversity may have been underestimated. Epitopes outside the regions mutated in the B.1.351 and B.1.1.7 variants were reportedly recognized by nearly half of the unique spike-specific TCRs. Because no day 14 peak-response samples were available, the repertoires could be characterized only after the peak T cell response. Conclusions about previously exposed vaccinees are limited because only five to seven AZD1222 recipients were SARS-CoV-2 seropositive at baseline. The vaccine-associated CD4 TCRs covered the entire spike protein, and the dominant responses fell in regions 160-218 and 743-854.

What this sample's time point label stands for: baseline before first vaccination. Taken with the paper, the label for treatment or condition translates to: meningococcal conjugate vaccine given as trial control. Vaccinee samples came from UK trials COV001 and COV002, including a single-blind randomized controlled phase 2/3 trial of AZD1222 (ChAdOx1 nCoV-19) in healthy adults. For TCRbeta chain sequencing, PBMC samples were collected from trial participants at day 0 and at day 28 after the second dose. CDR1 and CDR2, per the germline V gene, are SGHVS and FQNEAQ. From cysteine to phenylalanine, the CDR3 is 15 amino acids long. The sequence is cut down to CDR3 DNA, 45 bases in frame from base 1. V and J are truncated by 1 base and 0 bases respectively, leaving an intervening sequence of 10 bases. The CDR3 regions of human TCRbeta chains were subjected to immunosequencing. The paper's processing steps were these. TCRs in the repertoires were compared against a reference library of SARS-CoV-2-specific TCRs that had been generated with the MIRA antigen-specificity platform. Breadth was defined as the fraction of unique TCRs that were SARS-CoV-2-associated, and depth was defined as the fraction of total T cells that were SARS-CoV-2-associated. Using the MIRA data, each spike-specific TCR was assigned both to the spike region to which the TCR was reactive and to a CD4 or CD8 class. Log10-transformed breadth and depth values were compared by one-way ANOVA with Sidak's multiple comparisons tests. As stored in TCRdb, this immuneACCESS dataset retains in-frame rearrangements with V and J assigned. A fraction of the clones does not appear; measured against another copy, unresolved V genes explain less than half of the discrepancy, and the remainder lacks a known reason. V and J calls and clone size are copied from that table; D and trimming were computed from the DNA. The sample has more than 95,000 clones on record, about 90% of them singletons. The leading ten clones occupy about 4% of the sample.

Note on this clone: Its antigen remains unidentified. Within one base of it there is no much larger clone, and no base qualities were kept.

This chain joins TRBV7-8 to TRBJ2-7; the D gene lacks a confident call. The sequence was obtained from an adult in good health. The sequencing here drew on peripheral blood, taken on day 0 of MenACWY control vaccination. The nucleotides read TGTGCCAGCAGCTTAGAGGACGGAAGCTCCTACGAGCAGTACTTC. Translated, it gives CASSLEDGSSYEQYF.